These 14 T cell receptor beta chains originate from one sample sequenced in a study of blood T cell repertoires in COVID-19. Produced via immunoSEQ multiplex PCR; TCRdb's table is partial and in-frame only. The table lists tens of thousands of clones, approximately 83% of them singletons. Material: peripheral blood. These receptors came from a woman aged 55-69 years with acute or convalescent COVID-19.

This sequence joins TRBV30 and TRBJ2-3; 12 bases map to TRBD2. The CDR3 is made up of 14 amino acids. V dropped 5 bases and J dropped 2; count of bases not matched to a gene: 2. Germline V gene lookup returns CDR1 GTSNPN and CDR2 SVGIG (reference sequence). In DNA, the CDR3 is TGTGCCTGGGGACTAGCGGGGAACACAGATACGCAGTATTTT. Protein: CAWGLAGNTDTQYF.

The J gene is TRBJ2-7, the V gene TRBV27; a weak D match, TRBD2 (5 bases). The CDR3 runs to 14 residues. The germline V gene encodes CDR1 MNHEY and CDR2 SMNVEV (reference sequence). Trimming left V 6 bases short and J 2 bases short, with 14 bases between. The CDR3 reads CASRREGGTYEQYF. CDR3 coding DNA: TGTGCCAGCAGGCGTGAGGGCGGAACCTACGAGCAGTACTTC.

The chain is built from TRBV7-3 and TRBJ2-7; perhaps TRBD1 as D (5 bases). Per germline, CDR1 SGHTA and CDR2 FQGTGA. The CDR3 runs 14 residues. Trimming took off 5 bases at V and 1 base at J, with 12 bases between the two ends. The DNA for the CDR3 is TGTGCCAGCAGCCAGTCGCAGGGATCCTACGAGCAGTACTTC. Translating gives CASSQSQGSYEQYF.

CDR3 amino acids: CASSLPVGVGGNTGELFF. The DNA of the CDR3 is TGTGCCAGCAGCTTGCCCGTCGGAGTGGGGGGGAACACCGGGGAGCTGTTTTTT. The chain combines TRBV5-6 with TRBJ2-2; D possibly corresponds to TRBD2 (6 bases). From germline, CDR1 is SGHDT and CDR2 YYEEEE. With 1 base removed from V and 1 base from J, the gap between germline ends came to 17 bases. The CDR3 has 18 amino acids.

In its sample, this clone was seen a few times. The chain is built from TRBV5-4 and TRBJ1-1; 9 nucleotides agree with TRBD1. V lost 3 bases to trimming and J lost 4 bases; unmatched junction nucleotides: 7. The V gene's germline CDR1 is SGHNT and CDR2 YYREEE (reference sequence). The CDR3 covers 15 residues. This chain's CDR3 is CASSSADRGATEAFF. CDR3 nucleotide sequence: TGTGCCAGCAGCTCGGCGGACAGGGGCGCCACTGAAGCTTTCTTT.

The chain's CDR3 is CASSRLRLAGGVDTQYF. CDR3 DNA: TGTGCCAGCAGCCGCCTGAGACTAGCGGGGGGGGTGGATACGCAGTATTTT. The chain carries TRBV3-1 (or the pseudogene TRBV3-2) and TRBJ2-3; the match to TRBD2 covers 14 bases. Germline-derived CDR1 and CDR2 are LGHDT and YNNKEL (reference sequence). Unmatched junction bases numbered 9, after V lost 4 bases and J lost 6 bases. The CDR3 is made up of 17 amino acids.

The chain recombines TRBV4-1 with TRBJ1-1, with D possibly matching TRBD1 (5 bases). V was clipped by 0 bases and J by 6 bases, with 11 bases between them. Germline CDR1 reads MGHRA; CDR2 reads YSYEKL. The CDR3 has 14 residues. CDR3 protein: CASSQEGWGSEAFF. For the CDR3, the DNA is TGCGCCAGCAGCCAAGAAGGCTGGGGCTCTGAAGCTTTCTTT.

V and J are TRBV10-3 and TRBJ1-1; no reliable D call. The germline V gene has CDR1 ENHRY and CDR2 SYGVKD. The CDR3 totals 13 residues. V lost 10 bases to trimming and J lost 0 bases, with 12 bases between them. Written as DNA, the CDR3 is TGTGCCAAACGGCACGGGTTGAACACTGAAGCTTTCTTT. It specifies CAKRHGLNTEAFF.

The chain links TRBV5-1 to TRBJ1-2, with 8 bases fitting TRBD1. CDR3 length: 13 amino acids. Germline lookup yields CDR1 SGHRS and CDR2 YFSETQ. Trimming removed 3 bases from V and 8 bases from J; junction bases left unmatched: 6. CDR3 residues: CASSYQGADGYTF. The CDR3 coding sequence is TGCGCCAGCAGCTACCAGGGGGCCGACGGCTACACCTTC. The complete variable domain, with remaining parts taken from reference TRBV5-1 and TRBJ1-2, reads KAGVTQTPRYLIKTRGQQVTLSCSPISGHRSVSWYQQTPGQGLQFLFEYFSETQRNKGNFPGRFSGRQFSNSRSEMNVSTLELGDSALYLCASSYQGADGYTFGSGTRLTVV.

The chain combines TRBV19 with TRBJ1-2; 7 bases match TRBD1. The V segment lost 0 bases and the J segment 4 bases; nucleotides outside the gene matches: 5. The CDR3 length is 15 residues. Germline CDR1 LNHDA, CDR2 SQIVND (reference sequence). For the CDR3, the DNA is TGTGCCAGTAGTATAGATGGACAGGCCCTCTATGGCTACACCTTC. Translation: CASSIDGQALYGYTF.

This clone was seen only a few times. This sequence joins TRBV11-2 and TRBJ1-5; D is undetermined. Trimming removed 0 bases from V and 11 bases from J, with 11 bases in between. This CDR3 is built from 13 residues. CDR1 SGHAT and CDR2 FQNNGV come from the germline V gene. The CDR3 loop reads CASSLDRGISQHF. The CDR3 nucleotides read TGTGCCAGCAGCTTAGATCGCGGGATTTCCCAGCATTTT.

CDR3 nucleotide sequence: TGTGCCAGCAGCTTAATGATAGGGGCAGTCTACGAGCAGTACTTC. Translating gives CASSLMIGAVYEQYF. The chain links TRBV7-9 to TRBJ2-7, with D maybe TRBD1 (5 bases). Germline V gene data show CDR1 as SEHNR and CDR2 as FQNEAQ (reference sequence). CDR3 length: 15 amino acids. Trimming took 2 bases from V and 3 from J, leaving 14 bases between them. Together with reference TRBV7-9 and TRBJ2-7, the CDR3 gives the full variable domain: DTGVSQNPRHKITKRGQNVTFRCDPISEHNRLYWYRQTLGQGPEFLTYFQNEAQLEKSRLLSDRFSAERPKGSFSTLEIQRTEQGDSAMYLCASSLMIGAVYEQYFGPGTRLTVT.

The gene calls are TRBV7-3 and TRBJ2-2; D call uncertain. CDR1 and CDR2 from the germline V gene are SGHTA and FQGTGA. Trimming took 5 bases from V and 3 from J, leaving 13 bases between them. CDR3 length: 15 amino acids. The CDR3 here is CASSMVSSDTGELFF. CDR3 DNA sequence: TGTGCCAGCAGCATGGTTTCCAGCGACACCGGGGAGCTGTTTTTT.

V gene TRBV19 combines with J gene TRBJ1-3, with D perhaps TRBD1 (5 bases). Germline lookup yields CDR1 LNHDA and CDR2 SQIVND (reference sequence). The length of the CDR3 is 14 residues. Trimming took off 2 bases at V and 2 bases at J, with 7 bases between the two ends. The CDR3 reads CASSIMGPGNTIYF. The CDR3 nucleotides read TGTGCCAGTAGTATAATGGGGCCTGGAAACACCATATATTTT. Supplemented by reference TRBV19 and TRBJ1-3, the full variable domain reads DGGITQSPKYLFRKEGQNVTLSCEQNLNHDAMYWYRQDPGQGLRLIYYSQIVNDFQKGDIAEGYSVSREKKESFPLTVTSAQKNPTAFYLCASSIMGPGNTIYFGEGSWLTVV.